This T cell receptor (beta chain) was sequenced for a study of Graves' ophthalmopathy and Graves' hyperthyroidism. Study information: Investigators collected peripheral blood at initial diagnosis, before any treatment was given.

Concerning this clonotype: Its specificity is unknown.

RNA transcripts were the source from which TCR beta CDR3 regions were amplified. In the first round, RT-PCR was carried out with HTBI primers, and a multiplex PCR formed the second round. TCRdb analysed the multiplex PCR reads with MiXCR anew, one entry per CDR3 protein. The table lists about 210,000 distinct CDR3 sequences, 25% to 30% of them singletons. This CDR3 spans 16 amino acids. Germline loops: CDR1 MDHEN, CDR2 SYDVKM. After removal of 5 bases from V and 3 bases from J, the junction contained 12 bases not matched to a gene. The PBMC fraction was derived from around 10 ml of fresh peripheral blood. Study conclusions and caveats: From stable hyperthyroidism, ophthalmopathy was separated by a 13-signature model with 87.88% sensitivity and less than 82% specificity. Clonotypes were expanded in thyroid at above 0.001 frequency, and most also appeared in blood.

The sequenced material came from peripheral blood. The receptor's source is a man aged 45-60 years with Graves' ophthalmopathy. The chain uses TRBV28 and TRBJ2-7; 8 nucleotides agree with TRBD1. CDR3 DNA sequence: TGTGCCAGCAGTCTGCCTTGGCGACAGGGGTACTACGAGCAGTACTTC. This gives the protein CASSLPWRQGYYEQYF.